These 9 T cell receptor beta chains originate from one sample sequenced in a study of T-cell reconstitution after alpha-beta-depleted transplantation in children. As it was prepared, the TCRbeta library received unique molecular identifiers. Each CDR3 protein is one row after TCRdb ran MiXCR on the PCR reads. The top ten clones hold 4% to 5.5% of a sample with approximately 230,000 distinct CDR3 sequences, 20% to 30% of them seen once. Here the sequenced sample was PBMCs, mostly from graft donor cells, taken 360 days after TCRalphabeta/CD19-depleted stem cell transplant. The receptor source for this set is a female patient aged 2-10 years who had a stem cell transplant for congenital amegakaryocytic thrombocytopenia, so the T cells may come from the graft donor.

This clonotype has only a few counts. The chain has TRBV6-2 or TRBV6-3 and TRBJ1-1; D unresolved. The V gene lost 2 bases and the J gene lost 0 bases, with 4 bases spanning the gap. CDR1 is MNHEY, CDR2 SVGEGT, per germline. This CDR3 contains 13 residues. CDR3 in amino acids: CASSYLVNTEAFF. The CDR3 DNA sequence: TGTGCCAGCAGTTACCTGGTGAACACTGAAGCTTTCTTT.

The chain couples TRBV12-3 or TRBV12-4 to TRBJ1-1; TRBD1 agrees at 8 bases. This CDR3 has 16 residues. Trimming at V came to 6 bases and at J to 1 base, leaving 10 bases not matched to a gene. The CDR3 spells CASSLAQGAWNTEAFF. The CDR3 region has the DNA TGTGCCAGCAGCCTCGCGCAGGGGGCGTGGAACACTGAAGCTTTCTTT.

Many counts were recorded for this clonotype. The chain carries TRBV12-3 or TRBV12-4 and TRBJ1-1; D unresolved. The CDR3 length is 17 residues. V lost 8 bases, J lost 6 bases, and 28 bases lay in between. The CDR3 reads CASSLRARSGGTAEAFF. DNA of the CDR3: TGTGCCAGCTCTCTTAGGGCACGATCAGGCGGAACAGCTGAAGCTTTCTTT.

V is TRBV10-3 and J is TRBJ2-7; 7 bases fit TRBD1. This CDR3 comprises 16 residues. V shed 10 bases, J shed 3 bases, and the junction held 18 bases outside the gene matches. Germline-derived CDR1 and CDR2 are ENHRY and SYGVKD. CDR3 sequence reads: CATLTTGTALSYEQYF. Here the CDR3 DNA reads TGTGCCACATTGACAACCGGGACAGCTTTGAGCTACGAGCAGTACTTC.

The V and J genes are TRBV12-3 or TRBV12-4 and TRBJ1-1, with 7 bases identical to TRBD1. J lost 6 bases, V lost 6 bases, and 4 bases had no gene match. This CDR3 region has 12 residues. Here the CDR3 reads CASRQGFSEAFF. CDR3 sequence (DNA): TGTGCCAGCAGACAGGGGTTCTCTGAAGCTTTCTTT.

This clonotype was seen a few times. The chain joins TRBV5-1 to TRBJ2-1; D is ambiguous. Trimming took 5 bases from V and 0 from J, leaving 12 bases between them. CDR1 is SGHRS and CDR2 is YFSETQ in the germline V gene. This CDR3 contains 15 residues. The CDR3 here is CASRSGPTSYNEQFF. The CDR3 DNA reads TGCGCCAGCAGGTCTGGCCCTACCTCCTACAATGAGCAGTTCTTC.

The gene calls are TRBV29-1 and TRBJ2-4; D unresolved. The CDR3 sequence is 13 residues long. V gave up 4 bases and J gave up 0 bases, with 7 bases separating them. CDR1 and CDR2 from the germline V gene are SQVTM and ANQGSEA. The CDR3 loop is CSVGFLAKNIQYF. CDR3 nucleotide sequence: TGCAGCGTTGGGTTTTTAGCCAAAAACATTCAGTACTTC.

The table lists this clonotype with a few counts. The chain couples TRBV25-1 to TRBJ1-5; no definite D call. V lost 4 bases, J lost 8 bases, and 12 bases lay in between. CDR3 length equals 13 residues. Germline V lookup: CDR1 MGHDK, CDR2 SYGVNS. This CDR3 is CASSGSVEKPQHF. The CDR3, as DNA: TGTGCCAGCAGTGGATCGGTGGAAAAGCCCCAGCATTTT.

The sample holds many counts of this clonotype. The V gene is TRBV6-5, the J gene TRBJ1-2, with 10 bases fitting TRBD1. Germline V lookup: CDR1 MNHEY, CDR2 SVGAGI. CDR3 length: 15 amino acids. After removal of 0 bases from V and 7 bases from J, the junction contained 5 bases not matched to a gene. The CDR3 loop reads CASSYSGGQGLGYTF. The CDR3 DNA follows: TGTGCCAGCAGTTACTCAGGGGGACAGGGGCTTGGCTACACCTTC.